A single sample is the source of the 20 T cell receptor beta chains below, sequenced in a study of regulatory T cells in long-lasting Graves disease (dated by TCRdb to 2020 to 2022). The library relied on multiplex PCR. Reads for this sample came from an Illumina HiSeq 4000. TCR beta libraries were built with iRepertoire HTBI primers and Arm-PCR amplification of CDR3 regions. The public reads were quality trimmed at Q25 with fastp and then assembled into clones with MiXCR by TCRdb, keeping productive beta chains. Rows with a matching CDR3 protein are joined into one entry that keeps the most common DNA and genes. The sample has roughly 490,000 distinct CDR3 sequences on record, 20% to 25% of them singletons. Under 15% of the sample is taken by the ten largest. Reading the label with the study, this specimen's time point is: persistent/refractory GD, antithyroid drugs over 5 years with positive TRAb. RNA was extracted from PBMCs in TRIzol for both TCR sequencing and RNA sequencing.

The sample consisted of peripheral blood mononuclear cells (PBMCs), taken when the disease was refractory, from a patient treated with antithyroid drugs. The receptors were gathered from a female donor with Graves disease.

The table lists this clonotype with many counts. The rearrangement links TRBV28 to TRBJ2-5; possible D gene TRBD2, 6 bases. Trimming cost V 1 base and J 5 bases, with 14 bases left between them. Germline V gene sequence: CDR1 MDHEN, CDR2 SYDVKM. This CDR3 is 15 amino acids long. The CDR3 spells CASSLSGEGGETQYF. As DNA, the CDR3 is TGTGCCAGCAGTTTATCGGGGGAAGGTGGGGAGACCCAGTACTTC.

This chain connects TRBV19 to TRBJ2-4, with D possibly being TRBD2 (5 bases). Germline CDR1 reads LNHDA; CDR2 reads SQIVND (reference sequence). V dropped 6 bases and J dropped 3 bases, with 15 bases sitting between them. CDR3 length: 15 residues. CDR3 sequence reads: CASRHSSRGKNIQYF. The CDR3 coding sequence is TGTGCCAGTAGGCACTCTTCACGGGGCAAAAACATTCAGTACTTC.

V usage is TRBV28 and J usage is TRBJ2-2; D is undetermined. The V gene lost 9 bases and the J gene lost 0 bases, with 8 bases spanning the gap. Germline CDR1 and CDR2: MDHEN and SYDVKM. The length of the CDR3 is 13 residues. The CDR3 nucleotides read TGTGCCAGTAGGTGGGCGAACACCGGGGAGCTGTTTTTT. Its protein is CASRWANTGELFF. Using reference TRBV28 and TRBJ2-2 for the parts outside the CDR3, the full variable domain is DVKVTQSSRYLVKRTGEKVFLECVQDMDHENMFWYRQDPGLGLRLIYFSYDVKMKEKGDIPEGYSVSREKKERFSLILESASTNQTSMYLCASRWANTGELFFGEGSRLTVL.

CDR3 protein: CASSLMDETQYF. Written as DNA, the CDR3 is TGTGCCAGCAGCTTAATGGACGAGACCCAGTACTTC. The chain recombines TRBV7-2 with TRBJ2-5; D call uncertain. CDR3 length: 12 residues. The V gene's germline CDR1 is SGHTA and CDR2 FQGNSA. Trimming removed 2 bases at V and 5 bases at J, with 6 bases between. Filled out from reference TRBV7-2 and TRBJ2-5, the complete variable domain reads GAGVSQSPSNKVTEKGKDVELRCDPISGHTALYWYRQSLGQGLEFLIYFQGNSAPDKSGLPSDRFSAERTGGSVSTLTIQRTQQEDSAVYLCASSLMDETQYFGPGTRLLVL.

This clonotype has a count of ten or more. The J gene is TRBJ2-5, the V gene TRBV7-2, with D tentatively TRBD2 (6 bases). The V gene's germline CDR1 is SGHTA and CDR2 FQGNSA. This CDR3 spans 14 amino acids. V lost 5 bases, J lost 7 bases, and 17 bases lay in between. The CDR3 sequence: CASSPGTGPATQYF. The CDR3 region has the DNA TGTGCCAGCAGCCCTGGGACTGGCCCCGCGACCCAGTACTTC. The full variable domain, in which reference TRBV7-2 and TRBJ2-5 provide the parts outside the CDR3, is GAGVSQSPSNKVTEKGKDVELRCDPISGHTALYWYRQSLGQGLEFLIYFQGNSAPDKSGLPSDRFSAERTGGSVSTLTIQRTQQEDSAVYLCASSPGTGPATQYFGPGTRLLVL.

This clonotype was counted ten times or more. The V gene is TRBV28, the J gene TRBJ1-4; D not resolved. The CDR3 spans 13 residues. V was cut by 5 bases and J by 10 bases, with 14 bases left in between. The germline gives CDR1 MDHEN, CDR2 SYDVKM. The CDR3 bases are TGTGCCAGCAGTGATCGAAGGCGCGGAAAACTGTTTTTT. Protein: CASSDRRRGKLFF.

The table lists this clonotype with a few counts. It may be a read error: a sequence one base away is much more abundant. The chain carries TRBV12-3 or TRBV12-4 and TRBJ2-2, with D uncertain. CDR3 length: 14 residues. Trimming left V 9 bases short and J 1 base short, with 12 bases between. The CDR3 loop reads CASNHGRNTGELFF. The CDR3 nucleotides read TGTGCCAGTAACCACGGCAGGAACACCGGGGAGCTGTTTTTT.

This clonotype has ten or more counts. The V and J genes are TRBV28 and TRBJ1-1; D may be TRBD1 (6 bases). This CDR3 is 14 amino acids long. Trimming took off 2 bases at V and 3 bases at J, with 10 bases between the two ends. From germline, CDR1 is MDHEN and CDR2 SYDVKM. The CDR3 protein is CASSLGGLDTEAFF. In DNA form, the CDR3 reads TGTGCCAGCAGTTTAGGGGGGCTTGACACTGAAGCTTTCTTT.

This clonotype was seen many times. V gene TRBV30 combines with J gene TRBJ1-1, with a weak D call TRBD1 (5 bases). The CDR3 is 13 residues long. Germline V gene data show CDR1 as GTSNPN and CDR2 as SVGIG (reference sequence). Between the trimmed V and J ends, which lost 3 bases and 1 base, there was a span of 9 bases. The CDR3 nucleotides are TGTGCCTGGAGGACAGAGGGGAACACTGAAGCTTTCTTT. Translation: CAWRTEGNTEAFF.

This clonotype was observed at least ten times. The chain employs TRBV7-2 and TRBJ2-5; 10 nucleotides match TRBD2. V was pared by 3 bases and J by 1 base, with 5 bases of the junction left unmatched. CDR1 and CDR2 from the germline V gene are SGHTA and FQGNSA. This CDR3 is 16 amino acids long. The CDR3 sequence: CASSFHSGRPQETQYF. CDR3 in DNA: TGTGCCAGCAGCTTCCATAGCGGGAGGCCCCAAGAGACCCAGTACTTC.

A few counts support this clonotype. This chain joins TRBV9 and TRBJ1-1; D not certain. CDR3 size: 11 residues. Germline V gives CDR1 SGDLS, CDR2 YYNGEE. The germline V and J ends were trimmed by 0 bases and 6 bases, with 3 bases remaining between them. Here the CDR3 DNA reads TGTGCCAGCAGCGTAGGGGCTGAAGCTTTCTTT. It translates to CASSVGAEAFF.

In its sample, this clonotype was seen many times. The rearrangement uses TRBV29-1 and TRBJ2-6; D gene ambiguous. CDR3 length: 12 residues. V was cut by 6 bases and J by 0 bases, with 3 bases left in between. CDR1 SQVTM and CDR2 ANQGSEA come from the germline V gene. CDR3 sequence (DNA): TGCAGCGTGGCCTCTGGGGCCAACGTCCTGACTTTC. Translated, it gives CSVASGANVLTF.

This clonotype occurred a few times. This sequence joins TRBV7-2 and TRBJ2-5; no firm D call. V was pared by 2 bases and J by 2 bases, with 9 bases between. The germline V gene encodes CDR1 SGHTA and CDR2 FQGNSA. This CDR3 comprises 14 residues. The CDR3, as DNA: TGTGCCAGCAGCTTACGAGGATTACAAGAGACCCAGTACTTC. This codes for CASSLRGLQETQYF.

This clonotype appeared a few times. This CDR3 reads CASSLQVGYGYTF. The CDR3, as DNA: TGTGCCAGCAGCTTGCAAGTCGGATATGGCTACACCTTC. V and J are TRBV5-5 and TRBJ1-2, with D uncertain. Trimming removed 1 base at V and 5 bases at J, with 9 bases between. Per the germline V gene, CDR1 is SGHKS and CDR2 is YYEKEE (reference sequence). This CDR3 comprises 13 residues.

With regard to this clonotype: A much larger clone differs from this one at a single base, so this may be a read error. V and J are TRBV25-1 and TRBJ2-2, with TRBD2 identical over 7 bases. The CDR3 has 15 amino acids. In germline, CDR1 is MGHDK, CDR2 SYGVNS. The CDR3 loop reads CACSYRERGTGELFF. In DNA form, the CDR3 reads TGTGCCTGCAGTTACCGAGAGCGGGGCACCGGGGAGCTGTTTTTT.

This clonotype was detected only a few times. The rearrangement uses TRBV19 and TRBJ1-1; D gene ambiguous. Germline assignment: CDR1 LNHDA and CDR2 SQIVND (reference sequence). V was pared by 3 bases and J by 6 bases, with 8 bases between. The CDR3 is made up of 12 amino acids. Here the CDR3 reads CASSIGYAEAFF. In DNA, the CDR3 is TGTGCCAGTAGTATTGGGTACGCTGAAGCTTTCTTT.

This clonotype was observed at least ten times. The chain joins TRBV29-1 to TRBJ2-5, with no clear D. The V gene lost 4 bases and the J gene lost 5 bases, with 8 bases spanning the gap. The CDR3 loop spans 11 amino acids. Looked up from germline, CDR1 is SQVTM and CDR2 is ANQGSEA. The CDR3 DNA is TGCAGCGTTGCGACACGTGAGACCCAGTACTTC. Its translation: CSVATRETQYF.

The rearrangement links TRBV11-2 to TRBJ2-7; D uncertain. The CDR3 is 13 amino acids. Trimming took 5 bases from V and 6 from J, leaving 14 bases between them. Looked up from germline, CDR1 is SGHAT and CDR2 is FQNNGV. The CDR3 DNA reads as TGTGCCAGCAGCGTCCTGATGGGTTCCGAGCAGTACTTC. Translation: CASSVLMGSEQYF.

The count of this clonotype is one. One end of the junction does not line up with germline, which may come from a read error. The chain has TRBV15 and TRBJ2-7, with D perhaps TRBD1 (6 bases). This CDR3 contains 15 residues. The germline CDR1 and CDR2 sequences are LNHNV and YYDKDF (reference sequence). The CDR3 sequence: CATGRVRTDPYEQYF. The CDR3 DNA sequence: TGTGCCACCGGCAGAGTGCGGACAGATCCTTACGAGCAGTACTTC.

This clonotype was recorded many times. The chain joins TRBV2 to TRBJ1-2; D gene ambiguous. Germline V gene lookup returns CDR1 SNHLY and CDR2 FYNNEI. The CDR3 consists of 14 residues. The V and J ends lost 6 bases and 8 bases respectively, with 19 bases between them. This CDR3 reads CASSHPGREEGYTF. The DNA of the CDR3 is TGTGCCAGCAGCCACCCCGGACGAGAGGAGGGCTACACCTTC.